The 24 T cell receptor beta chains reported below all come from one sample, sequenced in a study of cytomegalovirus exposure and HLA in healthy donors. A multiplex PCR was run with 60 Vbeta primers and 13 Jbeta primers. Generated by immunoSEQ multiplex PCR, the TCRdb table keeps only in-frame clones and is missing some. The table includes about 160,000 clones, around 75% detected once. Sequencing used PBMCs. The receptors were sampled from a human donor in good health.

On this clone: This CDR3 is also generated by other DNA sequences in the sample. The chain links TRBV10-3 to TRBJ1-3, with 7 bases that match TRBD1. V dropped 3 bases and J dropped 2; count of bases not matched to a gene: 4. Germline-derived CDR1 and CDR2 are ENHRY and SYGVKD. The CDR3 has 15 residues. This chain's CDR3 is CAISDGTETGNTIYF. In nucleotides, the CDR3 is TGTGCCATCAGTGACGGGACAGAGACTGGAAACACCATATATTTT.

The chain joins TRBV7-8 to TRBJ2-7; TRBD2 matches 7 bases. J lost 1 base, V lost 2 bases, and 8 bases had no gene match. The CDR3 is 16 amino acids. Germline assignment: CDR1 SGHVS and CDR2 FQNEAQ. The CDR3 sequence is CASSLSETSQSYEQYF. The DNA for the CDR3 is TGTGCCAGCAGCTTATCCGAGACTAGCCAGTCCTACGAGCAGTACTTC.

The chain links TRBV5-4 to TRBJ2-5; weak D call: TRBD2 (5 bases). CDR1 is SGHNT, CDR2 YYREEE, per germline (reference sequence). The CDR3 is 13 residues long. Trimming removed 1 base at V and 5 bases at J, with 9 bases between. CDR3 DNA: TGTGCCAGCAGCTTGCCCGGGAAGGAGACCCAGTACTTC. This gives the protein CASSLPGKETQYF.

The CDR3: CASSSLLDRGRWNTEAFF. The CDR3, as DNA: TGCGCCAGCAGCTCCCTATTGGACAGGGGGCGCTGGAACACTGAAGCTTTCTTT. V usage is TRBV4-1 and J usage is TRBJ1-1; 11 bases fit TRBD1. With V trimmed by 5 bases and J by 1 base, 12 bases remained unmatched. This CDR3 has 18 residues. The germline gives CDR1 MGHRA, CDR2 YSYEKL.

The chain employs TRBV7-9 and TRBJ2-2; 9 bases fit TRBD2. The junction had 9 bases not matched to a gene; V was cut back by 4 bases and J by 6 bases. This CDR3 has 16 amino acids. The germline CDR1 and CDR2 sequences are SEHNR and FQNEAQ (reference sequence). The CDR3 is CASSYGAGGFPGELFF. The CDR3 DNA reads as TGTGCCAGCAGCTACGGAGCGGGAGGATTTCCCGGGGAGCTGTTTTTT. Complete variable domain (other parts from reference TRBV7-9 and TRBJ2-2): DTGVSQNPRHKITKRGQNVTFRCDPISEHNRLYWYRQTLGQGPEFLTYFQNEAQLEKSRLLSDRFSAERPKGSFSTLEIQRTEQGDSAMYLCASSYGAGGFPGELFFGEGSRLTVL.

The V gene is TRBV12-2, the J gene TRBJ2-7; the tabulated D call, TRBD2, remains unverified against the DNA. TRBV12-2 is classified as a pseudogene. The CDR3 runs to 13 residues. The CDR3 DNA follows: TGTGCAAGTCGCCCCTTAGGAGGGCCCGAGCAGTACTTC. Translating it yields CASRPLGGPEQYF.

The rearrangement joins TRBV7-9 to TRBJ1-6, with D tentatively TRBD1 (5 bases). This CDR3 comprises 16 residues. V gave up 0 bases and J gave up 2 bases, with 8 bases separating them. Germline V gives CDR1 SEHNR, CDR2 FQNEAQ (reference sequence). Here the CDR3 DNA reads TGTGCCAGCAGCTTAGCGGCAGGGACCTATAATTCACCCCTCCACTTT. The encoded protein is CASSLAAGTYNSPLHF.

This clone was found a few times. The chain couples TRBV5-1 to TRBJ2-2, with 8 nucleotides matching TRBD1. With V trimmed by 4 bases and J by 4 bases, 15 bases remained unmatched. CDR1 and CDR2 (germline): SGHRS, YFSETQ. The CDR3 is made up of 18 amino acids. The CDR3 protein is CASSPGQGQPRLTGELFF. The DNA of the CDR3 is TGCGCCAGCAGCCCAGGACAGGGCCAGCCCCGACTCACCGGGGAGCTGTTTTTT.

This chain uses TRBV9 with TRBJ2-5; D is possibly TRBD1 (6 bases). The CDR3 is made up of 16 amino acids. The V end was cut by 0 bases, the J end by 0 bases, with 12 bases between. Per the germline V gene, CDR1 is SGDLS and CDR2 is YYNGEE. The CDR3 is CASSVGPRGNQETQYF. DNA of the CDR3: TGTGCCAGCAGCGTAGGTCCCAGGGGAAACCAAGAGACCCAGTACTTC.

The chain combines TRBV30 with TRBJ1-4; TRBD1 matches at 7 bases. This CDR3 is 15 amino acids long. CDR1 is GTSNPN and CDR2 is SVGIG in the germline V gene (reference sequence). V lost 7 bases, J lost 4 bases, and 12 bases stayed unmatched. In DNA form, the CDR3 reads TGTGCCTTCGGGGGGGGGACAGCGGTTAATGAAAAACTGTTTTTT. Translating it yields CAFGGGTAVNEKLFF.

The rearrangement uses TRBV6-5 and TRBJ1-1; D gene ambiguous. The germline V and J ends were trimmed by 7 bases and 3 bases, with 9 bases remaining between them. Germline CDR1 reads MNHEY; CDR2 reads SVGAGI. CDR3 length equals 12 residues. In DNA form, the CDR3 reads TGTGCCAGCAAAACGCGGCACACTGAAGCTTTCTTT. As protein: CASKTRHTEAFF.

This clone turned up a few times. V is TRBV2 and J is TRBJ2-5; D gene uncertain. The CDR3 loop spans 11 amino acids. Trimming cost V 5 bases and J 3 bases, with 4 bases left between them. Germline V gene data show CDR1 as SNHLY and CDR2 as FYNNEI. In DNA, the CDR3 is TGTGCCAGCAGTCTTAAAGAGACCCAGTACTTC. It codes for CASSLKETQYF.

The chain links TRBV4-1 to TRBJ2-4; 7 bases are shared with TRBD1. V lost 8 bases, J lost 11 bases, and 6 bases stayed unmatched. CDR3 size: 11 residues. Germline V CDR1 and CDR2: MGHRA, YSYEKL. The CDR3 bases are TGCGCCAGCGGATACAGGGGAGTTCAGTACTTC. Encoded protein: CASGYRGVQYF.

The chain has TRBV9 and TRBJ2-2; 8 positions agree with TRBD2. Per the germline V gene, CDR1 is SGDLS and CDR2 is YYNGEE. J was trimmed by 1 base and V by 0 bases; bases with no gene match: 5. The CDR3 spans 17 residues. The CDR3 DNA reads as TGTGCCAGCAGCGTAGGAAGCGGGAGTTGGAACACCGGGGAGCTGTTTTTT. It encodes CASSVGSGSWNTGELFF.

This rearrangement joins TRBV25-1 to TRBJ2-3; 8 nucleotides line up with TRBD2. This CDR3 is built from 15 residues. The germline CDR1 and CDR2 sequences are MGHDK and SYGVNS. V gave up 8 bases and J gave up 4 bases; unmatched junction bases: 11. CDR3 region: CASQTGTRVSDTQYF. The DNA for the CDR3 is TGTGCCAGCCAAACCGGGACTAGGGTTTCAGATACGCAGTATTTT.

The chain combines TRBV5-6 with TRBJ2-1, with 7 bases aligning to TRBD1. After removal of 3 bases from V and 1 base from J, the junction contained 4 bases not matched to a gene. Germline V gives CDR1 SGHDT, CDR2 YYEEEE. CDR3 length: 15 residues. CDR3 coding DNA: TGTGCCAGCAGCTCCGGGACAGTGTCCTACAATGAGCAGTTCTTC. Protein sequence: CASSSGTVSYNEQFF.

This clone was counted a single time. CDR3 nucleotides: TGTGCCAGCAGGGATTACAGGAGGGGATGGGGTACTGAAGCTTTCTTT. Translated: CASRDYRRGWGTEAFF. The chain couples TRBV5-6 to TRBJ1-1; weak D call: TRBD1 (5 bases). Looked up from germline, CDR1 is SGHDT and CDR2 is YYEEEE. This CDR3 has 16 amino acids. V shed 5 bases and J shed 5 bases, with 22 bases lying between them.

V gene TRBV7-9 combines with J gene TRBJ1-5; possibly TRBD1 for D (6 bases). Germline V CDR1 and CDR2: SEHNR, FQNEAQ (reference sequence). Trimming took off 8 bases at V and 7 bases at J, with 18 bases between the two ends. The CDR3 sequence is 14 residues long. CDR3 bases: TGTGCCAGCTCGGGGGGCCTCTGGGGGCAGCCCCAGCATTTT. This sequence encodes CASSGGLWGQPQHF.

The sample holds one count of this clone. The V and J genes are TRBV11-2 and TRBJ2-4, with D tentatively TRBD2 (6 bases). The CDR3 sequence is 14 residues long. CDR1 is SGHAT and CDR2 is FQNNGV in the germline V gene. V gave up 5 bases and J gave up 8 bases, with 16 bases separating them. The CDR3 coding sequence is TGTGCCAGCAGCCCTCAGACTAGGGTGGACATTCAGTACTTC. It translates to CASSPQTRVDIQYF.

The chain's CDR3 is CATAGTSGPKDTDTQYF. The CDR3 DNA is TGTGCCACCGCCGGGACTAGCGGGCCGAAAGACACAGATACGCAGTATTTT. J is TRBJ2-3 and V is TRBV15, with 12 bases that match TRBD2. The CDR3 totals 17 residues. The germline CDR1 and CDR2 sequences are LNHNV and YYDKDF (reference sequence). The J segment lost 2 bases and the V segment lost 8 bases, leaving 11 bases of the junction unmatched.

The gene calls are TRBV5-4 and TRBJ2-1, with D possibly matching TRBD2 (5 bases). The CDR3 contains 12 residues. The V and J ends lost 4 bases and 6 bases respectively, with 8 bases between them. Germline V gene data show CDR1 as SGHNT and CDR2 as YYREEE (reference sequence). The chain's CDR3 is CASSRTSNEQFF. The CDR3 region has the DNA TGTGCCAGCAGCCGAACTAGCAATGAGCAGTTCTTC.

The chain employs TRBV9 and TRBJ2-2; D is perhaps TRBD2 (6 bases). CDR1 and CDR2 from the germline V gene are SGDLS and YYNGEE. Trimming cost V 3 bases and J 6 bases, with 18 bases left between them. CDR3 length equals 16 residues. The CDR3 spells CASSEGLRAPPGELFF. DNA for the CDR3: TGTGCCAGCAGCGAGGGACTCCGCGCCCCCCCCGGGGAGCTGTTTTTT.

This chain links TRBV5-8 with TRBJ2-1, with a tentative D call TRBD1 (5 bases). Germline CDR1 is SGHTS and CDR2 is YDEGEE. The CDR3 covers 15 residues. V was trimmed by 1 base and J by 5 bases, leaving 13 bases between them. CDR3 amino acids: CASSLKGLGNNEQFF. CDR3 bases: TGTGCCAGCAGCTTGAAGGGGTTGGGGAACAATGAGCAGTTCTTC.

This sequence joins TRBV5-4 and TRBJ2-5; 8 nucleotides agree with TRBD2. The CDR3 has 15 amino acids. Germline V gives CDR1 SGHNT, CDR2 YYREEE (reference sequence). Trimming removed 3 bases from V and 1 base from J; junction bases left unmatched: 5. The CDR3 here is CASSSVAGFQETQYF. The CDR3 nucleotides are TGTGCCAGCAGCTCGGTAGCGGGATTCCAAGAGACCCAGTACTTC.